These 31 T cell receptor beta chains came from one sample sequenced in a study of T cell repertoires in cytomegalovirus infection. TCRdb reanalysed the reads using MiXCR and keeps one entry per CDR3 protein. The sample has approximately 990,000 distinct CDR3 sequences; around 30% are singletons. Antigens for these TCRs are unknown. Sequenced material: cultured CD8+ T cells from PBMCs, taken from culture after CMV antigen stimulation. The source of these receptors is a human donor in good health (CMV status not recorded). Some clones in this sample may be carry-over from other donors' samples.

A word on this clonotype: Just one base apart from a much larger clone, this may be a read error. The rearrangement joins TRBV7-9 to TRBJ2-7; D ambiguous. In germline, CDR1 is SEHNR, CDR2 FQNEAQ (reference sequence). V was clipped by 4 bases and J by 0 bases, with 10 bases between them. The CDR3 is 14 residues long. CDR3 nucleotide sequence: TGTGCCAGCAGCTACACAATGGCCTCCTACGAGCAGTACTTC. It yields the protein CASSYTMASYEQYF.

The chain has TRBV23-1 and TRBJ2-7; D unclear. TRBV23-1 carries the ORF label, with uncertain function. CDR3 length: 13 amino acids. V was pared by 1 base and J by 3 bases, with 7 bases between. The CDR3 here is CASSQFHNYEQYV. CDR3 coding DNA: TGCGCCAGCAGTCAATTTCACAACTACGAGCAGTACGTC.

The chain uses TRBV9 and TRBJ2-1; the D gene is possibly TRBD2 (5 bases). The CDR3 length is 13 residues. Trimming shortened V by 2 bases and J by 8 bases, and 11 bases separated the two germline ends. Per germline, CDR1 SGDLS and CDR2 YYNGEE. Here the CDR3 DNA reads TGTGCCAGCAGCGTCGAGGACTTAGATGAGCAGTTCTTC. Amino acid sequence: CASSVEDLDEQFF.

The table lists this clonotype with many counts. V is TRBV7-2 and J is TRBJ2-2, with D uncertain. CDR3 length: 14 amino acids. Trimming shortened V by 1 base and J by 4 bases, and 7 bases separated the two germline ends. CDR1 is SGHTA and CDR2 is FQGNSA in the germline V gene. CDR3 sequence: CASSLGVFTGELFF. The CDR3 nucleotides are TGTGCCAGCAGCTTAGGCGTATTCACCGGGGAGCTGTTTTTT.

This clonotype was seen ten or more times. The rearrangement uses TRBV12-3 or TRBV12-4 and TRBJ2-3; D ambiguous. CDR3 length: 15 amino acids. V was clipped by 5 bases and J by 5 bases, with 17 bases between them. CDR3 residues: CASSPETGERDTQYF. In nucleotides, the CDR3 is TGTGCCAGCAGTCCCGAAACGGGCGAGAGAGATACGCAGTATTTT.

The V and J genes are TRBV24-1 and TRBJ2-2, with D possibly matching TRBD2 (5 bases). This CDR3 contains 12 residues. The germline V gene has CDR1 KGHDR and CDR2 SFDVKD. The V end was cut by 6 bases, the J end by 7 bases, with 8 bases between. CDR3 DNA sequence: TGTGCCACCAGTTTCCGGGGCGGGGAGCTGTTTTTT. Protein: CATSFRGGELFF.

The chain couples TRBV6-1 to TRBJ2-1; 7 bases agree with TRBD2. Losses at the gene ends were 0 bases for V and 0 bases for J; bases not matched to a gene: 2. Germline V gene sequence: CDR1 MNHNS, CDR2 SASEGT. This CDR3 comprises 16 residues. The CDR3 DNA sequence: TGTGCCAGCAGTGAAGCGCGGGGGAGCTCCTACAATGAGCAGTTCTTC. Translation: CASSEARGSSYNEQFF.

The rearrangement joins TRBV28 to TRBJ2-7; perhaps TRBD2 as D (6 bases). CDR1 is MDHEN and CDR2 is SYDVKM in the germline V gene. This CDR3 region has 13 residues. Trimming took 3 bases from V and 9 from J, leaving 15 bases between them. CDR3 sequence: CASSFSGTAGQYV. CDR3 nucleotides: TGTGCCAGCAGTTTCTCCGGGACTGCGGGGCAGTACGTC.

This chain connects TRBV13 to TRBJ1-1, with TRBD1 as a possible D gene (6 bases). Germline V lookup: CDR1 PRHDT, CDR2 FYEKMQ (reference sequence). CDR3 length: 16 residues. V was clipped by 0 bases and J by 2 bases, with 13 bases between them. The CDR3 protein is CASSLGGTMPNTEAFF. For the CDR3, the DNA is TGTGCCAGCAGCTTAGGCGGGACAATGCCCAACACTGAAGCTTTCTTT.

J is TRBJ2-3 and V is TRBV10-3; a possible D gene is TRBD2 (7 bases). The CDR3 totals 18 residues. From germline, CDR1 is ENHRY and CDR2 SYGVKD. V gave up 0 bases and J gave up 3 bases, with 19 bases separating them. The CDR3 DNA reads TGTGCCATCAGTGAGTCGAATAGTGTGGGGGGGCCAACAGATACGCAGTATTTT. This codes for CAISESNSVGGPTDTQYF.

The gene calls are TRBV5-5 and TRBJ1-4; TRBD1 matches at 7 bases. CDR3 size: 13 residues. V lost 4 bases and J lost 11; bases outside the gene matches: 8. Per the germline V gene, CDR1 is SGHKS and CDR2 is YYEKEE (reference sequence). The CDR3 protein is CASSGRGSDKLFF. CDR3 nucleotides: TGTGCCAGCAGCGGCAGGGGGTCGGATAAACTGTTTTTT. The whole variable domain, remainder taken from reference TRBV5-5 and TRBJ1-4, is DAGVTQSPTHLIKTRGQQVTLRCSPISGHKSVSWYQQVLGQGPQFIFQYYEKEERGRGNFPDRFSARQFPNYSSELNVNALLLGDSALYLCASSGRGSDKLFFGSGTQLSVL.

This clonotype was detected a few times. V usage is TRBV24-1 and J usage is TRBJ2-3; D not certain. V lost 8 bases and J lost 0, with 23 bases in between. The CDR3 length is 18 residues. Germline V gene data show CDR1 as KGHDR and CDR2 as SFDVKD. The CDR3 protein is CATMAEPNGDPSTDTQYF. The CDR3 bases are TGTGCCACCATGGCGGAGCCAAACGGAGACCCAAGCACAGATACGCAGTATTTT.

At least ten counts were recorded for this clonotype. The chain is built from TRBV7-6 and TRBJ2-5, with 12 bases lining up with TRBD2. Germline V gene lookup returns CDR1 SGHVS and CDR2 FNYEAQ. The length of the CDR3 is 16 residues. V shed 5 bases and J 2 bases; nucleotides not matched to a gene: 6. The CDR3 here is CASSARLAGDQETQYF. CDR3 bases: TGTGCCAGCAGCGCAAGACTAGCGGGGGATCAAGAGACCCAGTACTTC.

This clonotype was recorded at least ten times. CDR3 sequence: CASSSLGRDSEMNTEAFF. Written as DNA, the CDR3 is TGTGCCAGCAGCTCCCTGGGCCGGGACAGCGAAATGAACACTGAAGCTTTCTTT. This rearrangement joins TRBV9 to TRBJ1-1, with 7 bases fitting TRBD1. This CDR3 contains 18 residues. The germline V gene encodes CDR1 SGDLS and CDR2 YYNGEE. Trimming removed 4 bases from V and 0 bases from J; junction bases left unmatched: 15.

Here the CDR3 reads CASSKPGPPTDTQYF. The DNA of the CDR3 is TGTGCCAGCAGCAAACCCGGCCCACCCACAGATACGCAGTATTTT. V is TRBV7-3 and J is TRBJ2-3; D is uncertain. Germline values: CDR1 SGHTA, CDR2 FQGTGA. V lost 5 bases, J lost 2 bases, and 14 bases lay in between. This CDR3 comprises 15 residues.

There are many counts of this clonotype. V usage is TRBV7-6 and J usage is TRBJ2-5; D not resolved. Trimming cost V 1 base and J 5 bases, with 5 bases left between them. CDR1 and CDR2 from the germline V gene are SGHVS and FNYEAQ. This CDR3 is built from 12 residues. CDR3 protein: CASSLDKETQYF. DNA for the CDR3: TGTGCCAGCAGCTTAGATAAGGAGACCCAGTACTTC.

This clonotype was recorded a few times. The chain combines TRBV11-3 with TRBJ1-5; 8 bases align to TRBD1. The V gene's germline CDR1 is SGHNT and CDR2 YENEEA. CDR3 length equals 16 residues. V shed 2 bases and J 5 bases; nucleotides not matched to a gene: 8. This CDR3 is CASSLSRTGFYQPQHF. For the CDR3, the DNA is TGTGCCAGCAGCTTAAGCAGGACAGGGTTCTATCAGCCCCAGCATTTT.

This clonotype was seen a few times. The chain links TRBV11-2 to TRBJ2-3; 11 nucleotides line up with TRBD2. Unmatched junction bases numbered 17, after V lost 4 bases and J lost 5 bases. CDR3 length equals 19 residues. The germline CDR1 and CDR2 sequences are SGHAT and FQNNGV. CDR3 bases: TGTGCCAGCAGCTATGCAGGTGCACTAGCGGGGGCGGTTAGAGATACGCAGTATTTT. Amino acids: CASSYAGALAGAVRDTQYF.

This clonotype was seen a handful of times. The genes are TRBV7-8 and TRBJ2-7, with TRBD1 matching 10 bases. In germline, CDR1 is SGHVS, CDR2 FQNEAQ. The CDR3 totals 12 residues. The V gene end was trimmed by 10 bases and the J gene end by 2 bases; junction bases not matched to a gene: 2. Written as DNA, the CDR3 is TGTGCCACCGGGACAGGGGCCTACGAGCAGTACTTC. It yields the protein CATGTGAYEQYF.

This clonotype was recorded a few times. The chain links TRBV12-3 or TRBV12-4 to TRBJ1-2; 10 bases align to TRBD1. This CDR3 region has 14 residues. The trim removed 6 bases at V and 8 bases at J, leaving 9 bases unmatched. The CDR3, as DNA: TGTGCCAGCAGCGGGGACAGGGGATTCTGGGGCTACACCTTC. Translation: CASSGDRGFWGYTF.

This clonotype appeared a few times. The chain combines TRBV4-1 with TRBJ2-1; TRBD2 matches at 12 bases. The J segment lost 10 bases and the V segment lost 0 bases, leaving 4 bases of the junction unmatched. The CDR3 is 15 residues long. Germline V CDR1 and CDR2: MGHRA, YSYEKL. CDR3 amino acids: CASSQETSGRLEQFF. The DNA of the CDR3 is TGCGCCAGCAGCCAAGAAACTAGCGGGAGGTTAGAGCAGTTCTTC.

This clonotype turned up a few times. As DNA, the CDR3 is TGTGCCAGCAGGTCAGGTAGCTCGCACGAGCAGTACTTC. It is translated as CASRSGSSHEQYF. The chain links TRBV7-9 to TRBJ2-7; D remains unclear. Trimming left V 6 bases short and J 5 bases short, with 14 bases between. Germline V gene lookup returns CDR1 SEHNR and CDR2 FQNEAQ (reference sequence). The CDR3 length is 13 residues.

This clonotype was picked up many times. This rearrangement joins TRBV7-8 to TRBJ1-1; D not resolved. Trimming took off 0 bases at V and 0 bases at J, with 14 bases between the two ends. This CDR3 region has 17 residues. From germline, CDR1 is SGHVS and CDR2 FQNEAQ. Here the CDR3 reads CASSLARETLMNTEAFF. For the CDR3, the DNA is TGTGCCAGCAGCTTAGCGAGAGAGACTCTCATGAACACTGAAGCTTTCTTT.

This chain links TRBV28 with TRBJ1-2; 8 bases line up with TRBD1. Trimming at V came to 1 base and at J to 5 bases, leaving 6 bases not matched to a gene. The CDR3 loop spans 15 amino acids. CDR1 and CDR2 from the germline V gene are MDHEN and SYDVKM. Written as DNA, the CDR3 is TGTGCCAGCAGTTTATACGAACAGGGGGAATATGGCTACACCTTC. Amino acids: CASSLYEQGEYGYTF.

The chain recombines TRBV12-3 or TRBV12-4 with TRBJ2-3; a possible D gene is TRBD2 (6 bases). V was cut by 4 bases and J by 0 bases, with 20 bases left in between. CDR3 length: 18 residues. The CDR3 sequence is CASSSPLLVGTSTDTQYF. The DNA of the CDR3 is TGTGCCAGCAGTTCCCCCCTCCTCGTAGGGACTAGCACAGATACGCAGTATTTT.

The chain uses TRBV29-1 and TRBJ1-5; D not certain. Germline CDR1 SQVTM, CDR2 ANQGSEA. This CDR3 region has 11 residues. The V gene lost 3 bases and the J gene lost 11 bases, with 11 bases spanning the gap. Here the CDR3 reads CSVEGSGTQHF. The CDR3, as DNA: TGCAGCGTTGAGGGATCCGGGACCCAGCATTTT.

At least ten counts were recorded for this clonotype. V gene TRBV29-1 combines with J gene TRBJ1-2; D not certain. Trimming left V 6 bases short and J 8 bases short, with 16 bases between. The CDR3 is 12 amino acids. Germline V CDR1 and CDR2: SQVTM, ANQGSEA. CDR3 region: CSVEIGGVGYTF. CDR3 coding DNA: TGCAGCGTGGAGATTGGTGGTGTAGGCTACACCTTC.

This clonotype was counted at least ten times. This sequence joins TRBV12-3 or TRBV12-4 and TRBJ2-2; 7 positions agree with TRBD1. This CDR3 has 16 amino acids. J gave up 1 base and V 3 bases, and 5 bases lay outside the gene matches. CDR3 region: CASSFFRDRNTGELFF. The CDR3, as DNA: TGTGCCAGCAGTTTTTTCCGGGACAGGAACACCGGGGAGCTGTTTTTT.

This clonotype was counted between two and nine times. J is TRBJ1-5 and V is TRBV4-1; D ambiguous. Germline CDR1 and CDR2: MGHRA and YSYEKL. The length of the CDR3 is 15 residues. Trimming removed 4 bases from V and 6 bases from J, with 16 bases in between. The CDR3 DNA sequence: TGCGCCAGCAGCCCCCTCGGAGCGGGCAGTCAGCCCCAGCATTTT. This sequence encodes CASSPLGAGSQPQHF.

This sequence joins TRBV4-1 and TRBJ2-2; possible D gene TRBD1, 6 bases. The CDR3 runs to 15 residues. Germline CDR1 and CDR2: MGHRA and YSYEKL. V dropped 1 base and J dropped 4 bases, with 10 bases sitting between them. CDR3 sequence (DNA): TGCGCCAGCAGCCAAGGGGGGCTTTTCACCGGGGAGCTGTTTTTT. Residues: CASSQGGLFTGELFF.

In its sample, this clonotype was seen a few times. The chain is built from TRBV6-1 and TRBJ2-1, with 11 bases matching TRBD2. The CDR3 covers 15 residues. CDR1 and CDR2 from the germline V gene are MNHNS and SASEGT. Unmatched junction bases numbered 5, after V lost 1 base and J lost 9 bases. Here the CDR3 reads CASSEGLAGNGEQFF. For the CDR3, the DNA is TGTGCCAGCAGTGAAGGACTAGCGGGGAACGGTGAGCAGTTCTTC.